The following is a T cell receptor (beta chain) sequence with its context. Its specificity is not known. The CDR3 is 12 residues long. The germline V gene encodes CDR1 DFQATT and CDR2 SNEGSKA (reference sequence). The V end lost 3 bases, the J end lost 3 bases, and 8 bases lay between the germline ends. Every sample had a minimum of 6.5 million PBMCs isolated. A minimum of 5 micrograms of total RNA was extracted per sample. This specimen belongs to a study of blood T cells in healthy people across ages. Study-wide points: Aged donors had fewer naive CD4+ cells and lower diversity than long-lived donors.

PCR was performed a second time for about 7 to 12 cycles using a sample-barcoded 5' primer and a J-beta primer mix. MiXCR, run by TCRdb on the 5' RACE reads, gives a single entry per CDR3 protein. The data contain 700,000 or so distinct CDR3 sequences, about 20% of them seen just once; the ten biggest clones take up 20% to 25%. This TCR was recovered from a man in his 70s in good health. V usage is TRBV20-1 and J usage is TRBJ2-5, with D maybe TRBD1 (5 bases). Sequences were obtained from blood. The CDR3 sequence: CSARTEKETQYF. The DNA of the CDR3 is TGCAGTGCTAGGACAGAGAAAGAGACCCAGTACTTC.